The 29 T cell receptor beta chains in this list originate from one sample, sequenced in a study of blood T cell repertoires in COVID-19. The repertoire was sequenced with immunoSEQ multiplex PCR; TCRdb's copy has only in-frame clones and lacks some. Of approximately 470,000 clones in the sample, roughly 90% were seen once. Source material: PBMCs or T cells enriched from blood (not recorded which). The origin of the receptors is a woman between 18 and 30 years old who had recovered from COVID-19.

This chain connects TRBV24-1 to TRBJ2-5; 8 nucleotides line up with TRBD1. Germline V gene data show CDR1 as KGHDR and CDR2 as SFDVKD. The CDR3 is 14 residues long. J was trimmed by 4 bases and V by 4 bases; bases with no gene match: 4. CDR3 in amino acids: CATSDSQGGETQYF. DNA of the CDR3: TGTGCCACCAGTGACTCACAGGGGGGAGAGACCCAGTACTTC.

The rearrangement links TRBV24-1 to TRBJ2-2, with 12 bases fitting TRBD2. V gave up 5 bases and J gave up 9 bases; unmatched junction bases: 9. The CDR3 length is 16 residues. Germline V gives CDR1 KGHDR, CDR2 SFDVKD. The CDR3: CATSALPSGGVRELFF. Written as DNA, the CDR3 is TGTGCCACCAGTGCCTTGCCTAGCGGGGGGGTGAGGGAGCTGTTTTTT.

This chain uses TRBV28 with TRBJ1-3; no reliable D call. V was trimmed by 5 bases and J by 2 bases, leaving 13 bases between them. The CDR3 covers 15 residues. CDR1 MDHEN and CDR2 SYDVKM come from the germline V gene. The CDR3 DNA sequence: TGTGCCAGCAGTGGTTCCGGGATCCCTGGAAACACCATATATTTT. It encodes CASSGSGIPGNTIYF.

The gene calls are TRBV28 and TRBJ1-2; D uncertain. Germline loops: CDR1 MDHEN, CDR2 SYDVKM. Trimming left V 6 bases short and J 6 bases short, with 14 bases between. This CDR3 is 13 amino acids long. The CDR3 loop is CASSVPLIDGYTF. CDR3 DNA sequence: TGTGCCAGCAGCGTACCGCTCATAGATGGCTACACCTTC.

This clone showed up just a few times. CDR3: CASSEGQPRDREETGELFF. Written as DNA, the CDR3 is TGTGCCAGCAGTGAAGGGCAGCCTCGGGACAGGGAGGAAACCGGGGAGCTGTTTTTT. This chain uses TRBV2 with TRBJ2-2; TRBD1 aligns across 9 bases. The CDR3 has 19 amino acids. The germline gives CDR1 SNHLY, CDR2 FYNNEI. V trimming: 1 base; J trimming: 5 bases; junction bases outside the gene matches: 14.

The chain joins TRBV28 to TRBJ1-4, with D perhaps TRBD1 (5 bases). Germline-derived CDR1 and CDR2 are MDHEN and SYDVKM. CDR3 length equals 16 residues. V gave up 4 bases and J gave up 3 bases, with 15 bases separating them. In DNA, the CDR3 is TGTGCCAGCAGTTCCGAGGATGACAGCTCTAATGAAAAACTGTTTTTT. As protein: CASSSEDDSSNEKLFF. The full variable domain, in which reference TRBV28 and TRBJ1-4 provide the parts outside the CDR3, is DVKVTQSSRYLVKRTGEKVFLECVQDMDHENMFWYRQDPGLGLRLIYFSYDVKMKEKGDIPEGYSVSREKKERFSLILESASTNQTSMYLCASSSEDDSSNEKLFFGSGTQLSVL.

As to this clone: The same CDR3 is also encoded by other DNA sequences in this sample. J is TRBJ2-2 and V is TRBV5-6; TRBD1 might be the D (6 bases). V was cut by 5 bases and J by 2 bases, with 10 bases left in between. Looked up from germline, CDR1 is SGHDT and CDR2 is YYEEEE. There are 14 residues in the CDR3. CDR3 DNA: TGTGCCAGCAGTTTGACAGGCAACACCGGGGAGCTGTTTTTT. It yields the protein CASSLTGNTGELFF.

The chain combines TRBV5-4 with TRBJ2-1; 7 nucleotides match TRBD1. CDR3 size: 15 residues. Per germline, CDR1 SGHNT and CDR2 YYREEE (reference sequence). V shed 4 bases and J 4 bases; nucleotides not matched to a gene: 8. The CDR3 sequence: CASSLQGPTYNEQFF. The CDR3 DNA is TGTGCCAGCAGCCTACAGGGGCCGACTTACAATGAGCAGTTCTTC. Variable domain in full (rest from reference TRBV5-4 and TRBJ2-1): ETGVTQSPTHLIKTRGQQVTLRCSSQSGHNTVSWYQQALGQGPQFIFQYYREEENGRGNFPPRFSGLQFPNYSSELNVNALELDDSALYLCASSLQGPTYNEQFFGPGTRLTVL.

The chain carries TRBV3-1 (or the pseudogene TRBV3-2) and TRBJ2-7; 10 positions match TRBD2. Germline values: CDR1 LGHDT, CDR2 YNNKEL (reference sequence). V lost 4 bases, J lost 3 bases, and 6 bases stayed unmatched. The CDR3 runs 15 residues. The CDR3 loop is CASSPSSGGDYEQYF. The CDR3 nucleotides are TGTGCCAGCAGCCCCTCTAGCGGGGGCGACTACGAGCAGTACTTC.

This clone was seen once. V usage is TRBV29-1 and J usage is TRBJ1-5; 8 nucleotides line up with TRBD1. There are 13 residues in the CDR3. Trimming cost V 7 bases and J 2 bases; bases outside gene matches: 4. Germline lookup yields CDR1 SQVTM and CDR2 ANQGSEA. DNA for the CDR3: TGCAGCGGCCAGACAGGGGGCAATCAGCCCCAGCATTTT. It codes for CSGQTGGNQPQHF.

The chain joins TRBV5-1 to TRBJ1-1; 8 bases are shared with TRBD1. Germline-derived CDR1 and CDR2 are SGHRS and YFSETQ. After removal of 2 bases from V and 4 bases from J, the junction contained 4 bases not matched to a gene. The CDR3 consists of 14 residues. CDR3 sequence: CASSLFDRGTEAFF. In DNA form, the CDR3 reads TGCGCCAGCAGCTTATTTGACAGGGGCACTGAAGCTTTCTTT.

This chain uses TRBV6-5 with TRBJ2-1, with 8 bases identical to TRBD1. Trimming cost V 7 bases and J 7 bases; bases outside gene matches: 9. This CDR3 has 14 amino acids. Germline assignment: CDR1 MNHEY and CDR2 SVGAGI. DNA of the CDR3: TGTGCCAGCATTGGATCCAGGGGGCGGAATGAGCAGTTCTTC. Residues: CASIGSRGRNEQFF.

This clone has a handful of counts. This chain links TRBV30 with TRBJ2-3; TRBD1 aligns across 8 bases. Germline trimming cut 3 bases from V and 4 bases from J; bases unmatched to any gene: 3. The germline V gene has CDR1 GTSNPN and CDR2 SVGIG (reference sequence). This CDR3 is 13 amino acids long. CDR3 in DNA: TGTGCCTGGAGCAGGGGGCAAGCAGATACGCAGTATTTT. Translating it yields CAWSRGQADTQYF.

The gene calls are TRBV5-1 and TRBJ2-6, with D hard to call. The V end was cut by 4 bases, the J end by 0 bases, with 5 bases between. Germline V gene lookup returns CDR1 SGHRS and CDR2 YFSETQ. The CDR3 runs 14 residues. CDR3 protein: CASSQSSGANVLTF. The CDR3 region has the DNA TGCGCCAGCAGCCAGTCCTCTGGGGCCAACGTCCTGACTTTC.

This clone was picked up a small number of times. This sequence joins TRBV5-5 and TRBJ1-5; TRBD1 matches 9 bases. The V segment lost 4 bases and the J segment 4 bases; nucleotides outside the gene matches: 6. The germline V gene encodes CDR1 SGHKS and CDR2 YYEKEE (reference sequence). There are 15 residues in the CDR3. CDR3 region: CASSRTGVANQPQHF. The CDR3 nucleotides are TGTGCCAGCAGCCGGACAGGGGTCGCGAATCAGCCCCAGCATTTT.

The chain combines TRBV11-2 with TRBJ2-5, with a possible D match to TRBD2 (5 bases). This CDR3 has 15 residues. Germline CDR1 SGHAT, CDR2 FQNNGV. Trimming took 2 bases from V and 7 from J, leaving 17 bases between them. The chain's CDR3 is CASSLNLDSQRTQYF. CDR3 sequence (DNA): TGTGCCAGCAGCTTAAATCTGGACTCCCAAAGGACCCAGTACTTC.

The CDR3 bases are TGCGCCAGCAGCCCCATGGAGAGGGGGAGTGAAAAACTGTTTTTT. The encoded protein is CASSPMERGSEKLFF. This sequence joins TRBV4-1 and TRBJ1-4, with D possibly being TRBD1 (6 bases). This CDR3 contains 15 residues. The ends were cut back, 4 bases at V and 7 bases at J, with 16 bases in the middle. Germline CDR1 is MGHRA and CDR2 is YSYEKL.

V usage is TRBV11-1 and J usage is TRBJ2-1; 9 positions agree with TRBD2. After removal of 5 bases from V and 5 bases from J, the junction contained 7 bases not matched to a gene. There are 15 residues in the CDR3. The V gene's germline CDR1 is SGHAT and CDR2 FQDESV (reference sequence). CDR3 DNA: TGTGCCAGCAGCCCCGCGACTAGCGGCGACAATGAGCAGTTCTTC. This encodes CASSPATSGDNEQFF.

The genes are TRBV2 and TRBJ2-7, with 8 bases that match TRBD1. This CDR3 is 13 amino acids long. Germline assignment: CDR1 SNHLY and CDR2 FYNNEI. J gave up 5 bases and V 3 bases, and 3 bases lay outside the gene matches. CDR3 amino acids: CASSEDRDHEQYF. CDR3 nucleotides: TGTGCCAGCAGTGAGGACAGGGATCACGAGCAGTACTTC.

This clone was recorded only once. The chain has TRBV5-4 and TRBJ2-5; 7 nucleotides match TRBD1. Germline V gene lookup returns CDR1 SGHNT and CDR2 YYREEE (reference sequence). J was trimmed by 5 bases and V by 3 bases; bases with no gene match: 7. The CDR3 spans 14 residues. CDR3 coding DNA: TGTGCCAGCAGCTCAGACAGGGAGCGGGAGACCCAGTACTTC. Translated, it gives CASSSDRERETQYF.

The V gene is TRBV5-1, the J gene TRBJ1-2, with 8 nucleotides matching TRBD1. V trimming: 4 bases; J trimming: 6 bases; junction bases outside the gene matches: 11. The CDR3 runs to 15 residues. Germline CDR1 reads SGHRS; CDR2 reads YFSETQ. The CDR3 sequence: CASSLQGQGMDGYTF. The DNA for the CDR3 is TGCGCCAGCAGCCTCCAAGGACAGGGAATGGATGGCTACACCTTC. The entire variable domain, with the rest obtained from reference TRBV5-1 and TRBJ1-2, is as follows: KAGVTQTPRYLIKTRGQQVTLSCSPISGHRSVSWYQQTPGQGLQFLFEYFSETQRNKGNFPGRFSGRQFSNSRSEMNVSTLELGDSALYLCASSLQGQGMDGYTFGSGTRLTVV.

The CDR3: CASSLIRGGGTQYF. The CDR3 DNA reads TGTGCCAGCAGTTTAATTCGGGGGGGAGGGACCCAGTACTTC. V usage is TRBV27 and J usage is TRBJ2-5, with TRBD2 matching over 8 bases. The CDR3 consists of 14 residues. The germline gives CDR1 MNHEY, CDR2 SMNVEV (reference sequence). V shed 2 bases and J 7 bases; nucleotides not matched to a gene: 6.

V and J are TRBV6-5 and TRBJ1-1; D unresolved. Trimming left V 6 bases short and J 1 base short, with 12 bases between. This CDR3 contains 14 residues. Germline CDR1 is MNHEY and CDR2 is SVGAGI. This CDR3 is CASSQTVRNTEAFF. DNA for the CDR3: TGTGCCAGCAGCCAAACCGTTAGGAACACTGAAGCTTTCTTT.

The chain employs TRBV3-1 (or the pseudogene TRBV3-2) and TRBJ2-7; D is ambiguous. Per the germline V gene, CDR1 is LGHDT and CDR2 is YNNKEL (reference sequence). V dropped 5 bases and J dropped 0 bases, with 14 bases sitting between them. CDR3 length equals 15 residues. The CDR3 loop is CASSLAAASSYEQYF. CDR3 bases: TGTGCCAGCAGCTTAGCCGCCGCGAGCTCCTACGAGCAGTACTTC.

DNA of the CDR3: TGTGCCAGCAGTCCCATCGGACAGGCTGGACAGCCCCAGCATTTT. This gives the protein CASSPIGQAGQPQHF. The chain carries TRBV28 and TRBJ1-5, with 7 bases lining up with TRBD1. The CDR3 sequence is 15 residues long. Germline-derived CDR1 and CDR2 are MDHEN and SYDVKM. Trimming at V came to 5 bases and at J to 7 bases, leaving 11 bases not matched to a gene.

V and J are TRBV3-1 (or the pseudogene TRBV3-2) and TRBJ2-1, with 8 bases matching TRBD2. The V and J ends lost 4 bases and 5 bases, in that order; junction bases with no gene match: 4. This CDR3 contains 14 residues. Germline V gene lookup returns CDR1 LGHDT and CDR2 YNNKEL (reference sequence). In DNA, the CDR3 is TGTGCCAGCAGCCCGGGACTAGGTGACAATGAGCAGTTCTTC. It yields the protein CASSPGLGDNEQFF.

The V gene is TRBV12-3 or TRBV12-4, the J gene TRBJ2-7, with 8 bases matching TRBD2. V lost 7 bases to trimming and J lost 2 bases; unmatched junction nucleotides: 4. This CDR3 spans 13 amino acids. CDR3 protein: CASTSRGAYEQYF. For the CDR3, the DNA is TGTGCCAGCACCTCGCGGGGGGCCTACGAGCAGTACTTC.

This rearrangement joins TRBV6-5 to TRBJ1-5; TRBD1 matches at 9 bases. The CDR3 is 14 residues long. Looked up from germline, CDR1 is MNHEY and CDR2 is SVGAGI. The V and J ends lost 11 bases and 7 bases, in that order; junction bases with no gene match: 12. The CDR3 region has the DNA TGTGCCCTCTCACCGGGACAGGGTAAGCAGCCCCAGCATTTT. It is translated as CALSPGQGKQPQHF.

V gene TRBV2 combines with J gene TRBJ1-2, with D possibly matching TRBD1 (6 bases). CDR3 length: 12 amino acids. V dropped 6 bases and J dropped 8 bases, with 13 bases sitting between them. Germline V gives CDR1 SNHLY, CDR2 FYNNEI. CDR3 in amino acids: CASRGGGGGYTF. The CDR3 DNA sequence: TGTGCCAGCAGAGGGGGGGGCGGAGGCTACACCTTC.